These T cell receptor beta chains were read from a single sample in a study of PD-1 blockade in classical Hodgkin lymphoma. Assay used: immunoSEQ multiplex PCR; TCRdb lists only in-frame clones, some missing. Here the sample spans 35,000 or so clones, 69% being singletons. Sequenced material: peripheral blood mononuclear cells (PBMCs), taken before the second cycle of nivolumab. Receptors originate from a human donor with classical Hodgkin lymphoma. CDR3s include the opening cysteine and the closing phenylalanine or tryptophan. D genes are given only for firm matches. Clone size is stated in some rows and not others, as once, few, many or a class when expanded.

TRBD2,TRBJ2-1,.,TRBV7-9,14,TGTGCCAGCACCCTGGGCGGGGGGGCCAATGAGCAGTTCTTC,CASTLGGGANEQFF
TRBD1,TRBJ1-4,.,TRBV5-1,16,TGCGCCAGCAGCCCCCGGGCCGACAGGGGGCCTGAAAAACTGTTTTTT,CASSPRADRGPEKLFF
.,TRBJ2-1,.,TRBV10-3,14,TGTGCCATCAGTGAGTCGCGACTAGTAAATGAGCAGTTCTTC,CAISESRLVNEQFF
.,TRBJ2-3,.,TRBV27,13,TGTGCCAGCCGGACAAGTACGTCAGATACGCAGTATTTT,CASRTSTSDTQYF
.,TRBJ2-1,.,TRBV5-1,15,TGCGCCAGCAGCTTGGCAGGGAGCTCCTACAATGAGCAGTTCTTC,CASSLAGSSYNEQFF
TRBD1,TRBJ1-2,few,TRBV29-1,13,TGCAGCGTTGGGGACAGTGGCAAGTATGGCTACACCTTC,CSVGDSGKYGYTF
.,TRBJ2-7,.,TRBV9,14,TGTGCCAGCAGCCCCAATAGGCGGAACTCCGAGCAGTACTTC,CASSPNRRNSEQYF
TRBD1,TRBJ2-1,.,TRBV11-1,16,TGTGCCAGCAGCTTAGGACAGGGGCGCTCTAACAATGAGCAGTTCTTC,CASSLGQGRSNNEQFF
.,TRBJ2-6,many,TRBV4-2,15,TGTGCCAGCAGCCAAGCGGGCTCTGGGGCCAACGTCCTGACTTTC,CASSQAGSGANVLTF
.,TRBJ2-1,.,TRBV28,15,TGTGCCAGCAGTTACGTCCAGCTCTCCTACAATGAGCAGTTCTTC,CASSYVQLSYNEQFF
.,TRBJ2-1,few,TRBV19,15,TGTGCCAGTAGTATTGGGGACGGGGGCCTCAATGAGCAGTTCTTC,CASSIGDGGLNEQFF
TRBD1,TRBJ2-1,.,TRBV2,16,TGTGCCAGCAGTGATGGGTGGACAGGGGGGAAGGTTGAGCAGTTCTTC,CASSDGWTGGKVEQFF
.,TRBJ2-3,few,TRBV5-4,15,TGTGCCAGCAGCTTGACGGGAGCCGTCACAGATACGCAGTATTTT,CASSLTGAVTDTQYF
.,TRBJ1-3,once,TRBV7-6,16,TGTGCCAGCAGCTTAGACAGGAGCAACTCTGGAAACACCATATATTTT,CASSLDRSNSGNTIYF
TRBD2,TRBJ2-5,once,TRBV7-2,19,TGTGCCAGCAGCGATTCACGGCTAGCGGGGGGTAAGAGTTTGGAGACCCAGTACTTC,CASSDSRLAGGKSLETQYF
.,TRBJ2-3,.,TRBV5-1,14,TGCGCCAGCAGCGTTGGGAGATCGAGAGATACGCAGTATTTT,CASSVGRSRDTQYF
.,TRBJ1-2,once,TRBV6-5,14,TGTGCCAGCAGTTACAGAGATAATTTCTATGGCTACACCTTC,CASSYRDNFYGYTF
.,TRBJ2-1,.,TRBV19,11,TGTGCCGCGGGTTCCTACAATGAGCAGTTCTTC,CAAGSYNEQFF
.,TRBJ1-1,.,TRBV4-2,14,TGTGCCAGCAGCCAAGATCCTCCGGCCACTGAAGCTTTCTTT,CASSQDPPATEAFF
TRBD1,TRBJ1-2,.,TRBV6-1,14,TGTGCCAGCAGATTAGAGGGGACAGGGTATGGCTACACCTTC,CASRLEGTGYGYTF
.,TRBJ1-5,.,TRBV7-2,15,TGTGCCAGCAGCTCAGGGACGGGAGGCTTTGGGCCCCAGCATTTT,CASSSGTGGFGPQHF
.,TRBJ1-2,once,TRBV6-9,11,TGTGGTACGGGGGGGAGCTATGGCTACACCTTC,CGTGGSYGYTF
.,TRBJ1-4,.,TRBV2,15,TGTGCCAGCAGCGCACAAGGGGTAACTAATGAAAAACTGTTTTTT,CASSAQGVTNEKLFF
.,TRBJ1-2,medium-sized,TRBV2,12,TGTGCCAGCCGAGTCGGGTGGGATGGCTACACCTTC,CASRVGWDGYTF
TRBD2,TRBJ2-2,.,TRBV7-8,16,TGTGCCAGCAGCCCGCCGGGGGGGCCTAGCACCGGGGAGCTGTTTTTT,CASSPPGGPSTGELFF
TRBD1,TRBJ1-5,few,TRBV28,15,TGTGCCAGCAGTCCCCGGACAGGGTACAATCAGCCCCAGCATTTT,CASSPRTGYNQPQHF
.,TRBJ2-7,few,TRBV11-1,15,TGTGCCAGCAGCTTAACTGAAGTCATAGCCTACGAGCAGTACTTC,CASSLTEVIAYEQYF